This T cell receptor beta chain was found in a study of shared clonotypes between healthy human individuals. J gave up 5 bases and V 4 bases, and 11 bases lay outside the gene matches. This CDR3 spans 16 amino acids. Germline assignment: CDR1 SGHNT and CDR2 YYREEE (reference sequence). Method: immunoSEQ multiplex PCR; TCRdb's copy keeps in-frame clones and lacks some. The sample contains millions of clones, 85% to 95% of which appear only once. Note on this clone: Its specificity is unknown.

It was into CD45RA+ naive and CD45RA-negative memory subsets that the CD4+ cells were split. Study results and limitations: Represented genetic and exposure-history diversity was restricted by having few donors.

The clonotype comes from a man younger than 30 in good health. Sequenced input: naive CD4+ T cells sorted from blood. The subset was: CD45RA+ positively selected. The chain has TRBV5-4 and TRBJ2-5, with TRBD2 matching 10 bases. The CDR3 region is CASSKSGGALWETQYF. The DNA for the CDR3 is TGTGCCAGCAGCAAAAGCGGGGGGGCCTTATGGGAGACCCAGTACTTC. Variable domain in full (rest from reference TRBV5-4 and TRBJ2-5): ETGVTQSPTHLIKTRGQQVTLRCSSQSGHNTVSWYQQALGQGPQFIFQYYREEENGRGNFPPRFSGLQFPNYSSELNVNALELDDSALYLCASSKSGGALWETQYFGPGTRLLVL.